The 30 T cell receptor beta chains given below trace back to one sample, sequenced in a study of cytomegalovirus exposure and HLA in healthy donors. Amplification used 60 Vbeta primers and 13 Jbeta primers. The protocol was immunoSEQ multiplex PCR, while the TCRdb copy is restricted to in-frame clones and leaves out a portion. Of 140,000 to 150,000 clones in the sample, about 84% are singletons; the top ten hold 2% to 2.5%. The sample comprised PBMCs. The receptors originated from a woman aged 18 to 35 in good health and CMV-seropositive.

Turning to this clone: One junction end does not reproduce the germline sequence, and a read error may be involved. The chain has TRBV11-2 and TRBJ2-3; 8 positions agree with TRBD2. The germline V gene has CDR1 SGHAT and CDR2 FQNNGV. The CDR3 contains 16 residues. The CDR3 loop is CTSSLTGAGVTDTQYF. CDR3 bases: TGTACCAGCAGCTTAACTGGAGCGGGGGTCACAGATACGCAGTATTTT.

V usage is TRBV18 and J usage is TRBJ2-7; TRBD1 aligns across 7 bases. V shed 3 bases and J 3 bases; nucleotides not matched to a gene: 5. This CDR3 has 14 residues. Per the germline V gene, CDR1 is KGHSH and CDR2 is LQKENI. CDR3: CASSPGTVHYEQYF. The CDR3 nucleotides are TGTGCCAGCTCACCCGGGACAGTGCACTACGAGCAGTACTTC.

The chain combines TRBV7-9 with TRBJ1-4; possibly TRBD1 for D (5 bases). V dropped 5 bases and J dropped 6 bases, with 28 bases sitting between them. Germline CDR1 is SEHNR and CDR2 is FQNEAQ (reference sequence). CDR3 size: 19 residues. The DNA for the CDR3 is TGTGCCAGCAGCCCTTTGGGGCTAGAGTGGGGTGGGAAATATGAAAAACTGTTTTTT. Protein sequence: CASSPLGLEWGGKYEKLFF.

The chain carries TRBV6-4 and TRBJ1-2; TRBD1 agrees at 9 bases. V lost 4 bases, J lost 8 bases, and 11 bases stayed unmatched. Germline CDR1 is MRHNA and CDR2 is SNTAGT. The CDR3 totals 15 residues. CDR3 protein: CASSATPGQGRGYTF. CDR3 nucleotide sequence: TGTGCCAGCAGTGCCACCCCGGGACAGGGTCGGGGCTACACCTTC.

The CDR3 spells CASSLYDRGSYEQYF. The CDR3 coding sequence is TGCGCCAGCAGCTTGTATGATCGGGGATCCTACGAGCAGTACTTC. The genes are TRBV5-1 and TRBJ2-7, with D perhaps matching TRBD2 (5 bases). Looked up from germline, CDR1 is SGHRS and CDR2 is YFSETQ. V dropped 1 base and J dropped 1 base, with 12 bases sitting between them. The CDR3 runs 15 residues. Drawing the rest from reference TRBV5-1 and TRBJ2-7, the complete variable domain is KAGVTQTPRYLIKTRGQQVTLSCSPISGHRSVSWYQQTPGQGLQFLFEYFSETQRNKGNFPGRFSGRQFSNSRSEMNVSTLELGDSALYLCASSLYDRGSYEQYFGPGTRLTVT.

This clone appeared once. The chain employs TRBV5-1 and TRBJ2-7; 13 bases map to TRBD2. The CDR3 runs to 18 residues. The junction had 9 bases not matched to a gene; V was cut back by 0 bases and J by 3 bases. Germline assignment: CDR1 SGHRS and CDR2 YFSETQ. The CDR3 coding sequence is TGCGCCAGCAGCTTGGGCGGACTAGCGGGGGTAGCGGACTACGAGCAGTACTTC. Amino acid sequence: CASSLGGLAGVADYEQYF.

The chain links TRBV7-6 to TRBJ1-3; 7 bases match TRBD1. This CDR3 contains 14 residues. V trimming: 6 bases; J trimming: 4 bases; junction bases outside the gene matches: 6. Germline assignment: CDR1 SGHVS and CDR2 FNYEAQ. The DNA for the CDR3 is TGTGCCAGCAGGCCCGGACAGGTGGGAAACACCATATATTTT. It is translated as CASRPGQVGNTIYF.

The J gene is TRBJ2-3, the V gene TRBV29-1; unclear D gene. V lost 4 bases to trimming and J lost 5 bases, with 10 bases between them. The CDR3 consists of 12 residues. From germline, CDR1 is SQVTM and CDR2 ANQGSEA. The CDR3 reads CSVGFRGDTQYF. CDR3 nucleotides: TGCAGCGTTGGCTTCCGCGGAGATACGCAGTATTTT.

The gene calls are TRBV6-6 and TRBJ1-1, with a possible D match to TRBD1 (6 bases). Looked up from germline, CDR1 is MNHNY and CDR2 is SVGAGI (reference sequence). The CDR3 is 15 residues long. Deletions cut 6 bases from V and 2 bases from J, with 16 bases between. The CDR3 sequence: CASRDHRVVNTEAFF. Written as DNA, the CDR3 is TGTGCCAGCAGGGACCACAGGGTGGTAAACACTGAAGCTTTCTTT.

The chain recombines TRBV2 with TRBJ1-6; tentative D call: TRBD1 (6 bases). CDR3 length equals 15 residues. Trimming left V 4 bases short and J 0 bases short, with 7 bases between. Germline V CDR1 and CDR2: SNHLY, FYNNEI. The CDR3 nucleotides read TGTGCCAGCAGTGGGACAGACTCCTATAATTCACCCCTCCACTTT. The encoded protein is CASSGTDSYNSPLHF.

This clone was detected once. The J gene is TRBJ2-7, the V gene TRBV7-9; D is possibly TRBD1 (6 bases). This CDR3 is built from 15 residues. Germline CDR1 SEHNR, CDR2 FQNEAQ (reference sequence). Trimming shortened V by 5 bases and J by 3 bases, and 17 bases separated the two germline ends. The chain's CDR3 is CASSQLGTPNYEQYF. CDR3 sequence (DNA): TGTGCCAGCAGCCAACTCGGGACACCTAACTACGAGCAGTACTTC.

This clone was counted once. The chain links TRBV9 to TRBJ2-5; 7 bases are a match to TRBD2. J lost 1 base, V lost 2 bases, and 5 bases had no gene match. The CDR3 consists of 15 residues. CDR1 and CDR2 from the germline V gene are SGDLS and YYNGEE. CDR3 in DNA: TGTGCCAGCAGCGTCGTGGGGGGGGTCCAAGAGACCCAGTACTTC. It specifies CASSVVGGVQETQYF.

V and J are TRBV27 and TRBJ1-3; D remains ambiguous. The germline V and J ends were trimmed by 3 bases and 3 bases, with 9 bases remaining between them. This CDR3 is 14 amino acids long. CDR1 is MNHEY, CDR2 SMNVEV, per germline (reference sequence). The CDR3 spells CASSFGGYGNTIYF. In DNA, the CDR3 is TGTGCCAGCAGTTTCGGCGGGTATGGAAACACCATATATTTT.

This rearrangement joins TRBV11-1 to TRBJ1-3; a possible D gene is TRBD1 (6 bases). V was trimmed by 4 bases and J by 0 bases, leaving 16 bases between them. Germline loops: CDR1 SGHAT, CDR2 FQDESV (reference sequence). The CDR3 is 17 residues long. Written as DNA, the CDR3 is TGTGCCAGCAGCTCCCGGGACATCCAAATCTCTGGAAACACCATATATTTT. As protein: CASSSRDIQISGNTIYF.

CDR3 DNA: TGTGCCAGCAGTGCTGGACTAGCGGGGACCCGCACAGATACGCAGTATTTT. Translation: CASSAGLAGTRTDTQYF. The rearrangement uses TRBV25-1 and TRBJ2-3; TRBD2 matches at 12 bases. V was clipped by 4 bases and J by 1 base; unmatched bases: 6. Germline V CDR1 and CDR2: MGHDK, SYGVNS. CDR3 length: 17 amino acids.

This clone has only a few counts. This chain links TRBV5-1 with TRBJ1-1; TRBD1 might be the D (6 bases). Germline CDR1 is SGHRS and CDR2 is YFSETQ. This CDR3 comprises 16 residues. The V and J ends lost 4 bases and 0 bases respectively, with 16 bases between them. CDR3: CASSAALTGMNTEAFF. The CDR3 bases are TGCGCCAGCAGCGCCGCTTTGACAGGAATGAACACTGAAGCTTTCTTT.

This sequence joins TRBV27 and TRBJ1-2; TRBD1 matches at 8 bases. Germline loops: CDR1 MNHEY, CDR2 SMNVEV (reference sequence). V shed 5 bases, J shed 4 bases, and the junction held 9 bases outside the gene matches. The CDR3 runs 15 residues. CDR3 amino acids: CASSAYSGTGYGYTF. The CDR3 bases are TGTGCCAGCAGTGCGTACTCCGGGACAGGCTATGGCTACACCTTC.

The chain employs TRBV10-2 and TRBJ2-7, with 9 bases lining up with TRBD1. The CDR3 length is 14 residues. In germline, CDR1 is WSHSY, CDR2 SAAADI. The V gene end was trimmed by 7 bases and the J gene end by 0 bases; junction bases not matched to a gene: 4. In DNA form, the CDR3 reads TGCGCCAGCACCGTGGGACAGGGCTCCTACGAGCAGTACTTC. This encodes CASTVGQGSYEQYF.

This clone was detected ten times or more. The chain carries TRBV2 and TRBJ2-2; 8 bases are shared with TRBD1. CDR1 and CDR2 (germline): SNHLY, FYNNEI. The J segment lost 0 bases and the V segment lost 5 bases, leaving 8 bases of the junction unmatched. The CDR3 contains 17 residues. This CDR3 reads CASSTWDRIANTGELFF. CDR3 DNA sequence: TGTGCCAGCAGTACCTGGGACAGGATCGCGAACACCGGGGAGCTGTTTTTT. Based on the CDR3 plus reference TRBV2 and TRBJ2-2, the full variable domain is EPEVTQTPSHQVTQMGQEVILRCVPISNHLYFYWYRQILGQKVEFLVSFYNNEISEKSEIFDDQFSVERPDGSNFTLKIRSTKLEDSAMYFCASSTWDRIANTGELFFGEGSRLTVL.

CDR3 nucleotides: TGCAGCGTAGCGACAGGGCAATCGGCTTTCTTT. This gives the protein CSVATGQSAFF. V is TRBV29-1 and J is TRBJ1-1; 7 bases align to TRBD1. The CDR3 runs 11 residues. CDR1 SQVTM and CDR2 ANQGSEA come from the germline V gene. V was pared by 6 bases and J by 11 bases, with 9 bases of the junction left unmatched.

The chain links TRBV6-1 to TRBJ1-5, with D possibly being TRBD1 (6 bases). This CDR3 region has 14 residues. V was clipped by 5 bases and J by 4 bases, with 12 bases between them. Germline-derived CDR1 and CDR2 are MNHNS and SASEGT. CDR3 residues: CASSTGIENQPQHF. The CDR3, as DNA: TGTGCCAGCAGTACAGGGATAGAAAATCAGCCCCAGCATTTT.

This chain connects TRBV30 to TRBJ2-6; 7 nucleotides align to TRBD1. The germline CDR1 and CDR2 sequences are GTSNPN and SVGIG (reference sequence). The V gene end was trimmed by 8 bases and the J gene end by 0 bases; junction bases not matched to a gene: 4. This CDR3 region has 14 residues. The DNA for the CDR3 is TGTGCCGCAAACAGGGGCTCTGGGGCCAACGTCCTGACTTTC. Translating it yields CAANRGSGANVLTF.

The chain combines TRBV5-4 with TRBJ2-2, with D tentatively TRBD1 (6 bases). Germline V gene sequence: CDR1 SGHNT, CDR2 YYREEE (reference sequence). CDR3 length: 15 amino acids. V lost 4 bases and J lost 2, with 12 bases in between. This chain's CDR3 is CASSHRVVNTGELFF. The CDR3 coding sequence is TGTGCCAGCAGCCACAGGGTCGTAAACACCGGGGAGCTGTTTTTT.

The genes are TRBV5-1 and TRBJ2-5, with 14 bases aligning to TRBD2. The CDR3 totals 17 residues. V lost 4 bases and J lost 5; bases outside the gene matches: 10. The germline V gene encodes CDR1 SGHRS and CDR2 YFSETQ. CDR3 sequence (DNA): TGCGCCAGCAGCCCCTACAGGACTAGCGGGGGGACCGAGACCCAGTACTTC. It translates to CASSPYRTSGGTETQYF.

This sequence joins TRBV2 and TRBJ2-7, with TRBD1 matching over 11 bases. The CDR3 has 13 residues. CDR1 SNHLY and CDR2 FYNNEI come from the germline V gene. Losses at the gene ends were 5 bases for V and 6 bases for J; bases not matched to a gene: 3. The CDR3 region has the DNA TGTGCCAGCAGTCGGGACAGGGGGGCCGAGCAGTACTTC. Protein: CASSRDRGAEQYF. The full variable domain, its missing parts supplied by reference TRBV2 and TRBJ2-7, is EPEVTQTPSHQVTQMGQEVILRCVPISNHLYFYWYRQILGQKVEFLVSFYNNEISEKSEIFDDQFSVERPDGSNFTLKIRSTKLEDSAMYFCASSRDRGAEQYFGPGTRLTVT.

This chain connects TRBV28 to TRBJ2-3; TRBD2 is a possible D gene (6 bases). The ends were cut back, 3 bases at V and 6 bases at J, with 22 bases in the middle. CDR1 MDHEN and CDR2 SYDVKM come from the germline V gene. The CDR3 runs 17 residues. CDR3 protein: CASSFGLAMNLVDTQYF. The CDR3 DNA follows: TGTGCCAGCAGTTTTGGCCTAGCGATGAATTTGGTGGATACGCAGTATTTT.

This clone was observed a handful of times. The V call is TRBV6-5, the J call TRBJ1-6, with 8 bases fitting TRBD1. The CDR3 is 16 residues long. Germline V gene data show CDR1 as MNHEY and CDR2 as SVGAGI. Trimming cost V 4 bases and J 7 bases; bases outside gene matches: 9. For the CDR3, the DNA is TGTGCCAGCAGTTGGCTGGACAGGGCGGGCAATTCACCCCTCCACTTT. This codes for CASSWLDRAGNSPLHF.

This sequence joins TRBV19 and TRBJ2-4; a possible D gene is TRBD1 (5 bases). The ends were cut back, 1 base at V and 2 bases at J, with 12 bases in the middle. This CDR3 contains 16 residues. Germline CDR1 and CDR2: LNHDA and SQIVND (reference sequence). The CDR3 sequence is CASSIGAGSPKNIQYF. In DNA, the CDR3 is TGTGCCAGTAGTATAGGGGCAGGGTCACCCAAAAACATTCAGTACTTC. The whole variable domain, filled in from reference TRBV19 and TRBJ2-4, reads DGGITQSPKYLFRKEGQNVTLSCEQNLNHDAMYWYRQDPGQGLRLIYYSQIVNDFQKGDIAEGYSVSREKKESFPLTVTSAQKNPTAFYLCASSIGAGSPKNIQYFGAGTRLSVL.

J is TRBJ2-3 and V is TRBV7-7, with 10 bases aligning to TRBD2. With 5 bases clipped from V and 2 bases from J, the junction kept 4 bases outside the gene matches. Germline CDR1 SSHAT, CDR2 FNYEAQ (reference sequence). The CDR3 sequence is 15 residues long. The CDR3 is CASSVGLADTDTQYF. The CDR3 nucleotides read TGTGCCAGCAGCGTAGGACTAGCGGACACAGATACGCAGTATTTT.

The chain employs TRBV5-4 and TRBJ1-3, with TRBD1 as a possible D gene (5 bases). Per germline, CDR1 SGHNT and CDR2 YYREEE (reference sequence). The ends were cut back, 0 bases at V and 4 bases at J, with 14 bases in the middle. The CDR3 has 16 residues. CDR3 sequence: CASSLGGKTRGNTIYF. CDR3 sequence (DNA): TGTGCCAGCAGCTTGGGGGGCAAGACCCGAGGAAACACCATATATTTT.